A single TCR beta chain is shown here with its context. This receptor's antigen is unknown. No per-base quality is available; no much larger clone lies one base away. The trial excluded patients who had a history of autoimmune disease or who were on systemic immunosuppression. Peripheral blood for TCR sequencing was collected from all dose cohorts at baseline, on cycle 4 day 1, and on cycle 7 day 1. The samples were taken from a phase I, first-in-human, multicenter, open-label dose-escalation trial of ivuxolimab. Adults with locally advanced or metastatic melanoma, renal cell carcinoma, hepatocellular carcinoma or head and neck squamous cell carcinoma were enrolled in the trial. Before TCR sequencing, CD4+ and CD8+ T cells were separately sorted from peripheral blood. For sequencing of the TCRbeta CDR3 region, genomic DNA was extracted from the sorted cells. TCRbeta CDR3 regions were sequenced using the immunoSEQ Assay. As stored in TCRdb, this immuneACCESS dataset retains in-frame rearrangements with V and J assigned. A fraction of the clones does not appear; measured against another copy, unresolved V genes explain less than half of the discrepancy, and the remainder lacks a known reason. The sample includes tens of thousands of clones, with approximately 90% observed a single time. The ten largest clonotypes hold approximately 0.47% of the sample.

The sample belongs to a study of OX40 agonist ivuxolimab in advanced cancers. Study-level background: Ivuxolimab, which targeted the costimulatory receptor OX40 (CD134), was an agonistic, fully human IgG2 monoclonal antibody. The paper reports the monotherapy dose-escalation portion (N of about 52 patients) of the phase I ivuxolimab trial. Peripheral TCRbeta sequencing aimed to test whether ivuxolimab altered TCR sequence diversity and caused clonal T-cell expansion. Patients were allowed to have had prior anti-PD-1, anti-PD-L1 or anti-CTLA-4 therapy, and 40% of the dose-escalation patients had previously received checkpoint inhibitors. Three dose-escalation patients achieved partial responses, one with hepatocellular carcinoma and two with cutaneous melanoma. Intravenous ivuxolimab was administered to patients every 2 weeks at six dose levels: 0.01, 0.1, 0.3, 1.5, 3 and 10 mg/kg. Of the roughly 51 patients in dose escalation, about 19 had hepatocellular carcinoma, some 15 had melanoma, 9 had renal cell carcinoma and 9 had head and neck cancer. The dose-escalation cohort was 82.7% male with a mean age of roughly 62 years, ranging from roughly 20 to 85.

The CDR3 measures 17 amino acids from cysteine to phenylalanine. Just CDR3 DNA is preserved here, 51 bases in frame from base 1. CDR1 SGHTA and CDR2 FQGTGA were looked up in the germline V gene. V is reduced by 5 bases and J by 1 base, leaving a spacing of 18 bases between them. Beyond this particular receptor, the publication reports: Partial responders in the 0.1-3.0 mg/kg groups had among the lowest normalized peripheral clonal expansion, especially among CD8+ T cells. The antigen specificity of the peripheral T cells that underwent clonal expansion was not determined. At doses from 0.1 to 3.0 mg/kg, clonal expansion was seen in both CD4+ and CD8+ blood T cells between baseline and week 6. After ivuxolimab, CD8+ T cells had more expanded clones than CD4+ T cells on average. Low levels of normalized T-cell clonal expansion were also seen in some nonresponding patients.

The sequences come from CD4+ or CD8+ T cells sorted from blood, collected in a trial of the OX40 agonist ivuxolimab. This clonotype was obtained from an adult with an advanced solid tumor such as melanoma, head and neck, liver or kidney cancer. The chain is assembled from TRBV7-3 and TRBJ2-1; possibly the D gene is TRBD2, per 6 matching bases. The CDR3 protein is CASSPYTRGTSYNEQFF. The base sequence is TGTGCCAGCAGCCCCTACACTCGGGGGACGTCCTACAATGAGCAGTTCTTC.